This T cell receptor beta chain originates from a study of blood T cell repertoires in COVID-19 (dated by TCRdb to the early 2020s). In terms of the full investigation: Samples covering the acute and convalescent phases of COVID-19 were provided by collaborators in the United States, Italy and Spain. The prospective study material was composed of cDNA or gDNA derived from T cells, B-cell-depleted T cells, or PBMCs. Deeply sampled blood TCRbeta repertoires from subjects exposed to, actively infected with, or recovered from COVID-19 were included in the dataset. The repertoires were released in a freely available public database intended as a resource for research on the immune response to SARS-CoV-2. Samples were obtained from the ongoing ImmuneRACE study (first 160 participants) and from 1,254 subjects provided by 6 global collaborators. The sample metadata nearly always contained a de-identified subject ID, COVID-19 status, age in years and sex. Where HLA class I and class II types were available, the types were taken from metadata supplied by the sample provider, not from assay-based typing. Beyond this particular receptor, the publication reports: Clinical and demographic metadata were provided uncurated, with the amount varying by source and participant.

As to this clone: No antigen is known for it. No much larger clone is present one base from it, and per-base qualities are unavailable.

The germline V gene gives CDR1 as WSHSY and CDR2 as SAAADI. Counted from cysteine to phenylalanine, this CDR3 has 12 amino acids. The retained sequence is limited to the CDR3, 36 bases, with the frame set at the first base. After removal of 11 bases from V and 3 bases from J, the junction retains 4 bases not matched to a gene. Whole blood was collected in K2EDTA tubes by collaborating institutions according to the institutions' own protocols. For TCRbeta analysis, collaborators shipped samples as frozen whole blood, isolated PBMCs, or DNA extracted from either of those sample types. The immunoSEQ Assay, a bias-controlled multiplex PCR, was used to amplify TCRbeta CDR3 regions from genomic DNA. In the source study's methods: The number of nucleated cells in each sample was estimated by amplification of reference gene primers within the assay. To quantify the absolute abundance of each unique TCRbeta CDR3 rearrangement, sequence reads were collapsed and filtered. For each sample, productive Simpson clonality was calculated by taking the square root of Simpson's diversity index across productive rearrangements. Held by TCRdb, this immuneACCESS table contains in-frame sequences only and omits some clones. Under half of the omission traces to an unresolved V gene where checked; the cause of the rest is unknown. Clone size and the V and J calls come from that table; the DNA yielded D and trimming. In all, the sample holds over 60,000 clones, and 80% to 90% of those were seen once. The biggest ten clones account for approximately 8.9% of the sample.

Recombination linked TRBV10-2 to TRBJ2-1; 7 junctional bases match TRBD2. The TCR comes from an elderly man with acute or convalescent COVID-19. The sequenced material came from peripheral blood. The DNA is TGCGCCGTCTCGGGAGGCTACAATGAGCAGTTCTTC. Its translation is CAVSGGYNEQFF.